Sequencing of this T cell receptor beta chain was carried out in a study of cytomegalovirus exposure and HLA in healthy donors. The V gene lost 4 bases and the J gene lost 1 base, with 12 bases spanning the gap. This CDR3 is 14 amino acids long. Germline V gene lookup returns CDR1 SGHRS and CDR2 YFSETQ. 60 Vbeta and 13 Jbeta primers were used in PCR. Libraries were prepared by immunoSEQ multiplex PCR; TCRdb keeps only in-frame clonotypes and omits some of them. There are approximately 170,000 clones in the sample; around 76% occur only once, and about 2% lies in the top ten. What was sequenced was PBMCs. The clonotype comes from a woman between 25 and 40 years old in good health and CMV-seropositive. This chain connects TRBV5-1 to TRBJ2-7, with TRBD1 as a possible D gene (5 bases). For the CDR3, the DNA is TGCGCCAGCAGCGCCACAGGATCTTCCTACGAGCAGTACTTC. This gives the protein CASSATGSSYEQYF.